This T cell receptor beta chain was found in a study of cytomegalovirus exposure and HLA in healthy donors. The CDR3 extends over 17 amino acids. CDR1 is SGHTA, CDR2 FQGNSA, per germline. V lost 3 bases, J lost 1 base, and 4 bases stayed unmatched. Of note for this clone: Its antigen is unknown.

The PCR contained 60 Vbeta and 13 Jbeta primers. Here immunoSEQ multiplex PCR was the method, and the copy in TCRdb shows in-frame clones only, minus some. The sample shows tens of thousands of clones, 55% to 70% of them seen only once. Points from the study as a whole: Sequence variants that were highly shared formed a cluster that was likely a sequencing artifact. Per a later analysis, roughly 17,000 TCR beta sequences showed association with HLA alleles at 0.05 false discovery rate. The authors excluded some V segments, including TRBV6-2 and TRBV6-3, as indistinguishable.

In nominal health when sampled, donors likely had unrecorded immune exposures nonetheless. The chain is built from TRBV7-2 and TRBJ2-5; 14 nucleotides match TRBD2. This TCR was sampled from a woman between 50 and 59 years old in good health and CMV-seropositive. Sequenced input: PBMCs. DNA of the CDR3: TGTGCCAGCAGCTTGGGGACTAGCGGGGGAGCCCAAGAGACCCAGTACTTC. It is translated as CASSLGTSGGAQETQYF. The variable domain in full, with the rest retrieved from reference TRBV7-2 and TRBJ2-5, is GAGVSQSPSNKVTEKGKDVELRCDPISGHTALYWYRQSLGQGLEFLIYFQGNSAPDKSGLPSDRFSAERTGGSVSTLTIQRTQQEDSAVYLCASSLGTSGGAQETQYFGPGTRLLVL.